The following is a T cell receptor (beta chain) sequence with its context. Per the original methods: Researchers report that nucleated cell counts were estimated from reference gene primer amplification. The assay was immunoSEQ multiplex PCR, and TCRdb's table has in-frame clones only and misses some. V, J and clone size were drawn from that table, and D and trimming were deduced from the DNA. The table has about 280,000 clones, around 88% seen once. This sample was included in a study of blood T cell repertoires in COVID-19. Turning to the study itself: Nucleic acid was either cDNA or gDNA, and it came from T cells, B-cell-depleted T cells, or PBMCs.

This CDR3 comprises 15 residues. V lost 2 bases, J lost 8 bases, and 8 bases stayed unmatched. CDR1 MNHNS and CDR2 SASEGT come from the germline V gene. Participant reports of clinical history set cohort assignment. Cohort 3 recovered donors had two negative PCRs, clearance, or symptom resolution. The sequencing sample was made of PBMCs or T cells enriched from blood (not recorded which). This receptor was identified in a woman in her thirties or forties who had recovered from COVID-19. This sequence joins TRBV6-1 and TRBJ2-4, with TRBD2 matching over 8 bases. This CDR3 reads CASSERPGGWDIQYF. In DNA form, the CDR3 reads TGTGCCAGCAGTGAACGTCCGGGAGGGTGGGACATTCAGTACTTC.